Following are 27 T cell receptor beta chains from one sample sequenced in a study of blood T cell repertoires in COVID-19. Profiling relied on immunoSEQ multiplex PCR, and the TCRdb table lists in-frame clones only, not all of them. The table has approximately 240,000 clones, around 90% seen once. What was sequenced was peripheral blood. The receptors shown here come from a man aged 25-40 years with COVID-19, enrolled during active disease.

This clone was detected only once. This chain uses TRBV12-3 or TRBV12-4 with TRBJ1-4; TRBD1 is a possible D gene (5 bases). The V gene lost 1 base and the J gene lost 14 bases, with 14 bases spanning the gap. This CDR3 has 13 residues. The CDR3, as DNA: TGTGCCAGCAGTTTAGGTGCAGGGTTTGGTCTGTTTTTT. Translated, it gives CASSLGAGFGLFF.

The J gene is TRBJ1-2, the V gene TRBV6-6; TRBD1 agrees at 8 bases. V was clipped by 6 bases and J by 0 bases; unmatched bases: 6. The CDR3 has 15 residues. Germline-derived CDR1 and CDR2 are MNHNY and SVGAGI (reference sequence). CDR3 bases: TGTGCCAGCAGACCCGGACAGGGTTCTAACTATGGCTACACCTTC. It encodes CASRPGQGSNYGYTF.

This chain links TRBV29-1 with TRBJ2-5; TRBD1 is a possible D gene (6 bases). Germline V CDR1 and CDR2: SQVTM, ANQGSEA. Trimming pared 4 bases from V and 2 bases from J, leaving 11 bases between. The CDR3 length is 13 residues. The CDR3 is CSVGQGKQETQYF. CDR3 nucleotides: TGCAGCGTTGGGCAGGGGAAGCAAGAGACCCAGTACTTC.

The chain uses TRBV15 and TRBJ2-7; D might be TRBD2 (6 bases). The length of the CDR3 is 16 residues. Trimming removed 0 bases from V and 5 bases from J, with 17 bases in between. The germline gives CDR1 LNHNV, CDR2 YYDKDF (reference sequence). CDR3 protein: CATSRDPGSPGNEQYF. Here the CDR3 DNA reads TGTGCCACCAGCAGAGATCCCGGGAGCCCAGGTAACGAGCAGTACTTC.

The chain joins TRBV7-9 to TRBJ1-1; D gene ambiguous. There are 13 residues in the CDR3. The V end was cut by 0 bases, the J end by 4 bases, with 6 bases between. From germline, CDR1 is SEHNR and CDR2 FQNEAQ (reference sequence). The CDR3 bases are TGTGCCAGCAGCTTAGCCCGGGGCACTGAAGCTTTCTTT. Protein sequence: CASSLARGTEAFF.

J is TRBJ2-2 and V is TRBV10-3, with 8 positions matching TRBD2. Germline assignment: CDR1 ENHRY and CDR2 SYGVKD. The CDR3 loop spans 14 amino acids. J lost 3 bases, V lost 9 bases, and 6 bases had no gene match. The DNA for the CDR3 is TGTGCCATAACGACTAGCGAGTACACCGGGGAGCTGTTTTTT. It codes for CAITTSEYTGELFF.

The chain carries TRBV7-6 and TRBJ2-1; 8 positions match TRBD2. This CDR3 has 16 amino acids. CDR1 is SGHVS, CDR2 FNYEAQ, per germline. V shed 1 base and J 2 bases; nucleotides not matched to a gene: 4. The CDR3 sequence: CASSLERGMAYNEQFF. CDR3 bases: TGTGCCAGCAGCTTAGAGCGGGGGATGGCCTACAATGAGCAGTTCTTC.

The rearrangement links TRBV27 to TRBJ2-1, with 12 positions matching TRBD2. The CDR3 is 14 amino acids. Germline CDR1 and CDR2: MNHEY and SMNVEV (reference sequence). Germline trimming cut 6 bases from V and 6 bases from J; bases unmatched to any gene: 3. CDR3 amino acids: CASRLAGGGNEQFF. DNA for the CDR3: TGTGCCAGCAGACTAGCGGGGGGTGGCAATGAGCAGTTCTTC.

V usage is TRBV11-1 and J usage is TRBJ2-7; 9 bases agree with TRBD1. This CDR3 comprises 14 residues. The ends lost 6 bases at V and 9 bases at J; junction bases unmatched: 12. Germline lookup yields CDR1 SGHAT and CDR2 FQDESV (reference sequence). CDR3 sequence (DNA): TGTGCCAGCAGTTCTCCGGGACAGGGAAATGTGCAGTACTTC. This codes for CASSSPGQGNVQYF.

DNA for the CDR3: TGTGCCAGCAGTGGATCAGGGGGCGAGTACGAGCAGTACTTC. This translates into CASSGSGGEYEQYF. V and J are TRBV2 and TRBJ2-7; TRBD1 matches 8 bases. J gave up 4 bases and V 4 bases, and 6 bases lay outside the gene matches. The CDR3 extends over 14 amino acids. From germline, CDR1 is SNHLY and CDR2 FYNNEI. The full variable domain, completed using reference TRBV2 and TRBJ2-7, is EPEVTQTPSHQVTQMGQEVILRCVPISNHLYFYWYRQILGQKVEFLVSFYNNEISEKSEIFDDQFSVERPDGSNFTLKIRSTKLEDSAMYFCASSGSGGEYEQYFGPGTRLTVT.

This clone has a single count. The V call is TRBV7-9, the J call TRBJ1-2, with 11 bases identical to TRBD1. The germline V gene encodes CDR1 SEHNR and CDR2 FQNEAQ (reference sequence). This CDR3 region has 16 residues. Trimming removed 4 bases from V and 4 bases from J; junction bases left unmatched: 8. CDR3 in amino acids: CASSSGQGADVYGYTF. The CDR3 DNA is TGTGCCAGCAGCTCAGGACAGGGGGCTGATGTCTATGGCTACACCTTC.

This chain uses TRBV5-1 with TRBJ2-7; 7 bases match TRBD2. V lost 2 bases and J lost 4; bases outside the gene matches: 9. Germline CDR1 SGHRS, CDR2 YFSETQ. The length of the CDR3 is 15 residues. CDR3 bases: TGCGCCAGCAGCTTCAGCGGGGAGATCGTTTACGAGCAGTACTTC. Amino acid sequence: CASSFSGEIVYEQYF.

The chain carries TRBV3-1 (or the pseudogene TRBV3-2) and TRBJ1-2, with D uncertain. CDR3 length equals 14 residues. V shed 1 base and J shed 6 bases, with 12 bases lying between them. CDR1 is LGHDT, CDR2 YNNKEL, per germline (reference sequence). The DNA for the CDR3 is TGTGCCAGCAGCCAAGGGCAGGTCGTGGATGGCTACACCTTC. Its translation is CASSQGQVVDGYTF.

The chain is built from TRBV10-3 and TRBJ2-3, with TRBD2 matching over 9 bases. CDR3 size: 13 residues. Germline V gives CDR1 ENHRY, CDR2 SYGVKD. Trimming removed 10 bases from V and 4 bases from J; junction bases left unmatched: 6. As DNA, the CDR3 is TGTGCCACACTGATAGCGGGGGCAGATACGCAGTATTTT. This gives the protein CATLIAGADTQYF.

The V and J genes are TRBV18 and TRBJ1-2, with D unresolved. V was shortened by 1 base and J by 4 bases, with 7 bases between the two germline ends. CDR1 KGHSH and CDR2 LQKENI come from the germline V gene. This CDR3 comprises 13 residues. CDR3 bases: TGTGCCAGCTCACCACGAGATATCTATGGCTACACCTTC. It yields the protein CASSPRDIYGYTF. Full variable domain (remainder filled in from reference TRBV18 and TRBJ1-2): NAGVMQNPRHLVRRRGQEARLRCSPMKGHSHVYWYRQLPEEGLKFMVYLQKENIIDESGMPKERFSAEFPKEGPSILRIQQVVRGDSAAYFCASSPRDIYGYTFGSGTRLTVV.

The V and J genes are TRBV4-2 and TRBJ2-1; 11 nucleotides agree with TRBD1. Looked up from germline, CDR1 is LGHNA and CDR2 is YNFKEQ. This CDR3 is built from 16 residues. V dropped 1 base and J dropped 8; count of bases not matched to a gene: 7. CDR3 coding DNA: TGTGCCAGCAGCCAAGGGGACAGGGGGTCATACGATGAGCAGTTCTTC. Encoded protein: CASSQGDRGSYDEQFF.

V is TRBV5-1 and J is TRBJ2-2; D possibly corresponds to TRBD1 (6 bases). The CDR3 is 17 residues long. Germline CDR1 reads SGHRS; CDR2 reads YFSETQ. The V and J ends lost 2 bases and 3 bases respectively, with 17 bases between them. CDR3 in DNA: TGCGCCAGCAGCTTAGCGGCAACAGGGACCCACACCGGGGAGCTGTTTTTT. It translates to CASSLAATGTHTGELFF.

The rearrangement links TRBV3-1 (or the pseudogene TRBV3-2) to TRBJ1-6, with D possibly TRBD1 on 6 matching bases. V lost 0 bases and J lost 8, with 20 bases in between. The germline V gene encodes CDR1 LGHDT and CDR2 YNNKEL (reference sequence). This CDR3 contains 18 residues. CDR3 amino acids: CASSQDVFGGAMDSPLHF. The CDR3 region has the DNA TGTGCCAGCAGCCAAGATGTGTTCGGGGGGGCGATGGATTCACCCCTCCACTTT.

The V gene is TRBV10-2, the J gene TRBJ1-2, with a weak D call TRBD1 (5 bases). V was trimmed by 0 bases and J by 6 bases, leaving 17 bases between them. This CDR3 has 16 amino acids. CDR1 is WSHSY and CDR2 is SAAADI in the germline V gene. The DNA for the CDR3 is TGCGCCAGCAGTGAGTCTGGGGGGGTCGGCCGGAATGGCTACACCTTC. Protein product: CASSESGGVGRNGYTF.

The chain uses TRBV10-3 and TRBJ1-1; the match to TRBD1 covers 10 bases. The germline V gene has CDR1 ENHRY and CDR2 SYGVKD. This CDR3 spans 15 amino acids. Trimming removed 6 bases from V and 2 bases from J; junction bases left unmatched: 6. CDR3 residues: CAIRGQGTSNTEAFF. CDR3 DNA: TGTGCCATCAGGGGACAGGGGACATCTAACACTGAAGCTTTCTTT.

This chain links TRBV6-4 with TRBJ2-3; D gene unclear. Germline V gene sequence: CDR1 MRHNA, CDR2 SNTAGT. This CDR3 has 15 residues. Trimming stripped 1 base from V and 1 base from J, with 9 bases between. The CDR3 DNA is TGTGCCAGCAGTGACTGTCGGTTACGCACAGATACGCAGTATTTT. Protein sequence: CASSDCRLRTDTQYF.

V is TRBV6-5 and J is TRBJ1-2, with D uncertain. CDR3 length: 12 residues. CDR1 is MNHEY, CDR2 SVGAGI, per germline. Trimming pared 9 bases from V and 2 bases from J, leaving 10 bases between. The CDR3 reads CASGRLNYGYTF. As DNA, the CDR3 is TGTGCCAGTGGGAGACTGAACTATGGCTACACCTTC.

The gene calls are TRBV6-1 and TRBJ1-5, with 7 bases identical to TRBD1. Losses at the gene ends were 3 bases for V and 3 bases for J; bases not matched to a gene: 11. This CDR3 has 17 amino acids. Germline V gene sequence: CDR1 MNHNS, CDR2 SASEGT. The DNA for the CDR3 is TGTGCCAGCAGTGATTGGGGCAGGGGGTTAATCAATCAGCCCCAGCATTTT. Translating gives CASSDWGRGLINQPQHF.

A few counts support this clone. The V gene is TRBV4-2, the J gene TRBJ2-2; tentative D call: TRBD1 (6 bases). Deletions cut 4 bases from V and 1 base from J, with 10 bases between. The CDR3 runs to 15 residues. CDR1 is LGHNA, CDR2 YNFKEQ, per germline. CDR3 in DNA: TGTGCCAGCAGCCCCCAGGGGAAGAACACCGGGGAGCTGTTTTTT. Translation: CASSPQGKNTGELFF.

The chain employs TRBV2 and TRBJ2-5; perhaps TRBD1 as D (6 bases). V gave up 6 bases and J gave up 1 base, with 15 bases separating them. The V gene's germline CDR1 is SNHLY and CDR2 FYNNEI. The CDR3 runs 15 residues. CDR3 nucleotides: TGTGCCAGCAGCGATACAGGGTACTCCCAAGAGACCCAGTACTTC. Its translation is CASSDTGYSQETQYF.

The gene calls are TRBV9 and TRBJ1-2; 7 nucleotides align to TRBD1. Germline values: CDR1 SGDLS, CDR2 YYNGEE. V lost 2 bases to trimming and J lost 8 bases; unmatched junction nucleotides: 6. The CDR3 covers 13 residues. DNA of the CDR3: TGTGCCAGCAGCGTCCAGACAGGGTACGGCTACACCTTC. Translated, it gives CASSVQTGYGYTF.

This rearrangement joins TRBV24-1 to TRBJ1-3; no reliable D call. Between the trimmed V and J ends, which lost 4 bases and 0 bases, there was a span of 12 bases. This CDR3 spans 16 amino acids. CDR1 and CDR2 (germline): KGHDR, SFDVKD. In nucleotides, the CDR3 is TGTGCCACCAGTGACCGCGGCGGATGCTCTGGAAACACCATATATTTT. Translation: CATSDRGGCSGNTIYF.